The 24 T cell receptor beta chains listed next were all sequenced from one sample in a study of radiotherapy plus CTLA-4 blockade in lung cancer. TCRdb's copy holds only in-frame clones and misses some; the assay was immunoSEQ multiplex PCR. The table includes 90,000 or so clones, around four fifths detected once. This material consisted of peripheral blood, taken from a patient treated with radiotherapy plus ipilimumab. The source is a human donor with non-small cell lung cancer who had stable disease on radiotherapy plus ipilimumab.

The chain carries TRBV27 and TRBJ2-7, with TRBD2 identical over 13 bases. This CDR3 spans 15 amino acids. Germline V CDR1 and CDR2: MNHEY, SMNVEV (reference sequence). Trimming took 3 bases from V and 4 from J; bases not matched to a gene: 3. This CDR3 is CASSLWTSGRYEQYF. In DNA form, the CDR3 reads TGTGCCAGCAGTTTGTGGACTAGCGGGAGATACGAGCAGTACTTC.

The genes are TRBV11-3 and TRBJ2-3; TRBD1 agrees at 9 bases. Unmatched junction bases numbered 5, after V lost 4 bases and J lost 3 bases. The CDR3 loop spans 15 amino acids. CDR1 SGHNT and CDR2 YENEEA come from the germline V gene. The CDR3 loop is CASSSGTGFTDTQYF. The CDR3, as DNA: TGTGCCAGCAGCTCGGGGACAGGGTTTACAGATACGCAGTATTTT.

This clone was observed a single time. The chain links TRBV14 to TRBJ2-1, with 8 bases lining up with TRBD2. This CDR3 has 18 amino acids. V lost 0 bases, J lost 7 bases, and 14 bases stayed unmatched. The V gene's germline CDR1 is SGHDN and CDR2 FVKESK. The CDR3 DNA sequence: TGTGCCAGCAGCCAAGAGTCACCTTCGGGGGGGCTGAGGAATGAGCAGTTCTTC. Protein product: CASSQESPSGGLRNEQFF.

This clone was counted a single time. The chain joins TRBV7-2 to TRBJ2-1; no firm D call. Trimming shortened V by 1 base and J by 10 bases, and 17 bases separated the two germline ends. Per the germline V gene, CDR1 is SGHTA and CDR2 is FQGNSA. The CDR3 is 15 amino acids. The CDR3 protein is CASSLEVRKAAEQFF. The CDR3 region has the DNA TGTGCCAGCAGCTTAGAGGTCCGCAAGGCAGCCGAGCAGTTCTTC.

The chain carries TRBV5-1 and TRBJ2-5; D remains ambiguous. This CDR3 region has 14 residues. V gave up 4 bases and J gave up 2 bases, with 12 bases separating them. Per germline, CDR1 SGHRS and CDR2 YFSETQ. The CDR3 bases are TGCGCCAGCAGCCCGATGACGGGTCAAGAGACCCAGTACTTC. Residues: CASSPMTGQETQYF.

The chain links TRBV4-1 to TRBJ1-1; a weak D match, TRBD1 (5 bases). Trimming took off 0 bases at V and 0 bases at J, with 11 bases between the two ends. This CDR3 spans 16 amino acids. From germline, CDR1 is MGHRA and CDR2 YSYEKL. CDR3 DNA: TGCGCCAGCAGCCAAGATGCAGGGACGGTGAACACTGAAGCTTTCTTT. It codes for CASSQDAGTVNTEAFF.

The chain uses TRBV7-6 and TRBJ2-5; no clear D gene. CDR1 and CDR2 from the germline V gene are SGHVS and FNYEAQ. V gave up 1 base and J gave up 0 bases, with 12 bases separating them. The CDR3 is made up of 16 amino acids. This CDR3 is CASSLDSSLYQETQYF. CDR3 sequence (DNA): TGTGCCAGCAGCTTAGATAGCTCCCTGTACCAAGAGACCCAGTACTTC.

This sequence joins TRBV6-5 and TRBJ1-6; 7 positions agree with TRBD1. The CDR3 totals 14 residues. The V gene's germline CDR1 is MNHEY and CDR2 SVGAGI. The J segment lost 7 bases and the V segment lost 2 bases, leaving 2 bases of the junction unmatched. CDR3: CASSYQGVNSPLHF. The CDR3 nucleotides read TGTGCCAGCAGTTACCAGGGGGTGAATTCACCCCTCCACTTT.

The gene calls are TRBV6-1 and TRBJ2-1, with TRBD2 identical over 7 bases. CDR3 length: 14 amino acids. Germline assignment: CDR1 MNHNS and CDR2 SASEGT. J was trimmed by 0 bases and V by 8 bases; bases with no gene match: 4. The CDR3 loop is CASPSGTSYNEQFF. DNA for the CDR3: TGTGCCAGCCCCAGCGGGACCTCCTACAATGAGCAGTTCTTC.

V is TRBV5-4 and J is TRBJ2-5; 9 bases agree with TRBD2. The CDR3 contains 14 residues. Germline V lookup: CDR1 SGHNT, CDR2 YYREEE (reference sequence). Trimming at V came to 5 bases and at J to 4 bases, leaving 6 bases not matched to a gene. This chain's CDR3 is CASRAGGRPETQYF. CDR3 nucleotide sequence: TGTGCCAGCAGGGCGGGGGGGCGCCCAGAGACCCAGTACTTC.

Only one count was recorded for this clone. V and J are TRBV10-2 and TRBJ2-1, with TRBD2 matching over 10 bases. V was pared by 10 bases and J by 5 bases, with 5 bases of the junction left unmatched. The CDR3 is made up of 13 amino acids. CDR1 is WSHSY and CDR2 is SAAADI in the germline V gene. Here the CDR3 DNA reads TGCGCCACCGCTAGCGGGGGAGACAATGAGCAGTTCTTC. Its translation is CATASGGDNEQFF.

This clone was counted a single time. The chain carries TRBV19 and TRBJ2-1; the match to TRBD2 covers 7 bases. The CDR3 consists of 16 residues. Germline lookup yields CDR1 LNHDA and CDR2 SQIVND (reference sequence). The J segment lost 9 bases and the V segment lost 5 bases, leaving 16 bases of the junction unmatched. CDR3 sequence: CASSFGGLVRVGEQFF. The CDR3 DNA is TGTGCCAGTAGTTTTGGAGGACTAGTTCGTGTTGGTGAGCAGTTCTTC. Full variable domain (remainder filled in from reference TRBV19 and TRBJ2-1): DGGITQSPKYLFRKEGQNVTLSCEQNLNHDAMYWYRQDPGQGLRLIYYSQIVNDFQKGDIAEGYSVSREKKESFPLTVTSAQKNPTAFYLCASSFGGLVRVGEQFFGPGTRLTVL.

The rearrangement links TRBV28 to TRBJ1-2, with D uncertain. Germline CDR1 is MDHEN and CDR2 is SYDVKM. The length of the CDR3 is 16 residues. With 5 bases removed from V and 4 bases from J, the gap between germline ends came to 20 bases. CDR3 region: CASSPVPYKVGYGYTF. As DNA, the CDR3 is TGTGCCAGCAGTCCTGTTCCGTACAAGGTGGGCTATGGCTACACCTTC.

CDR3 sequence: CASTGINTYEQYF. DNA of the CDR3: TGTGCCAGTACTGGGATTAACACCTACGAGCAGTACTTC. V gene TRBV19 combines with J gene TRBJ2-7; D is unresolved. The germline V gene encodes CDR1 LNHDA and CDR2 SQIVND (reference sequence). Trimming pared 7 bases from V and 2 bases from J, leaving 12 bases between. The CDR3 extends over 13 amino acids.

The rearrangement joins TRBV28 to TRBJ1-4; unclear D gene. Trimming left V 3 bases short and J 11 bases short, with 16 bases between. The germline CDR1 and CDR2 sequences are MDHEN and SYDVKM. This CDR3 is 14 amino acids long. CDR3 protein: CASSFDIRERKLFF. CDR3 coding DNA: TGTGCCAGCAGTTTCGACATCCGGGAGAGGAAACTGTTTTTT.

This clone was seen a handful of times. V usage is TRBV9 and J usage is TRBJ2-3; D is undetermined. The CDR3 spans 16 residues. The V end lost 0 bases, the J end lost 4 bases, and 15 bases lay between the germline ends. The V gene's germline CDR1 is SGDLS and CDR2 YYNGEE. The CDR3 protein is CASSVGGSNRADTQYF. The CDR3 DNA follows: TGTGCCAGCAGCGTAGGGGGTTCGAACCGCGCAGATACGCAGTATTTT.

This clone was seen a few times. This chain uses TRBV5-8 with TRBJ1-2; D unresolved. The CDR3 loop spans 13 amino acids. The V and J ends lost 5 bases and 8 bases respectively, with 16 bases between them. CDR1 SGHTS and CDR2 YDEGEE come from the germline V gene. The CDR3 DNA follows: TGTGCCAGCAGACACCTTAGAGGGAAAGGCTACACCTTC. Translation gives CASRHLRGKGYTF.

The V call is TRBV9, the J call TRBJ2-3; possible D gene TRBD1, 7 bases. Germline CDR1 and CDR2: SGDLS and YYNGEE. V lost 3 bases and J 3 bases, leaving 14 bases between the germline ends. The CDR3 runs 15 residues. CDR3 bases: TGTGCCAGCAGCGGAGAGACAGGGAGGACAGATACGCAGTATTTT. It specifies CASSGETGRTDTQYF.

The gene calls are TRBV14 and TRBJ2-3; 7 bases map to TRBD1. Germline assignment: CDR1 SGHDN and CDR2 FVKESK. Trimming took 4 bases from V and 1 from J; bases not matched to a gene: 8. This CDR3 has 16 amino acids. The CDR3 coding sequence is TGTGCCAGCAGCCTAACTCAGGGGGAAGGCACAGATACGCAGTATTTT. It encodes CASSLTQGEGTDTQYF.

This rearrangement joins TRBV29-1 to TRBJ1-4; D is unresolved. This CDR3 spans 12 amino acids. Germline CDR1 reads SQVTM; CDR2 reads ANQGSEA. Trimming took 8 bases from V and 4 from J, leaving 11 bases between them. This CDR3 is CSPGGINEKLFF. The CDR3 nucleotides read TGCAGCCCTGGTGGGATTAATGAAAAACTGTTTTTT.

The chain links TRBV19 to TRBJ2-2; D remains ambiguous. Trimming cost V 1 base and J 4 bases, with 7 bases left between them. Germline V lookup: CDR1 LNHDA, CDR2 SQIVND (reference sequence). The CDR3 sequence is 14 residues long. The CDR3 DNA reads as TGTGCCAGTAGTATAGCTAGGGCCACCGGGGAGCTGTTTTTT. The encoded protein is CASSIARATGELFF.

This chain links TRBV18 with TRBJ2-5; D is ambiguous. Germline V lookup: CDR1 KGHSH, CDR2 LQKENI. Trimming took off 2 bases at V and 5 bases at J, with 15 bases between the two ends. The CDR3 extends over 15 amino acids. This chain's CDR3 is CASSPGTVKTETQYF. CDR3 DNA: TGTGCCAGCTCACCAGGTACAGTAAAGACGGAGACCCAGTACTTC. Looking up the rest from reference TRBV18 and TRBJ2-5 gives the full variable domain: NAGVMQNPRHLVRRRGQEARLRCSPMKGHSHVYWYRQLPEEGLKFMVYLQKENIIDESGMPKERFSAEFPKEGPSILRIQQVVRGDSAAYFCASSPGTVKTETQYFGPGTRLLVL.

The chain links TRBV28 to TRBJ2-2; 7 bases agree with TRBD2. Trimming took 5 bases from V and 6 from J; bases not matched to a gene: 3. CDR1 MDHEN and CDR2 SYDVKM come from the germline V gene. The length of the CDR3 is 13 residues. Written as DNA, the CDR3 is TGTGCCAGCAGTCCGGGGGGTTCCGGGGAGCTGTTTTTT. This sequence encodes CASSPGGSGELFF.

The chain is built from TRBV29-1 and TRBJ1-4; D possibly corresponds to TRBD1 (5 bases). This CDR3 is built from 13 residues. V was trimmed by 1 base and J by 6 bases, leaving 9 bases between them. The germline gives CDR1 SQVTM, CDR2 ANQGSEA. CDR3 DNA sequence: TGCAGCGTTGAAGGGGGCTACGATGAAAAACTGTTTTTT. Its translation is CSVEGGYDEKLFF. The full variable domain, in which reference TRBV29-1 and TRBJ1-4 provide the parts outside the CDR3, is SAVISQKPSRDICQRGTSLTIQCQVDSQVTMMFWYRQQPGQSLTLIATANQGSEATYESGFVIDKFPISRPNLTFSTLTVSNMSPEDSSIYLCSVEGGYDEKLFFGSGTQLSVL.